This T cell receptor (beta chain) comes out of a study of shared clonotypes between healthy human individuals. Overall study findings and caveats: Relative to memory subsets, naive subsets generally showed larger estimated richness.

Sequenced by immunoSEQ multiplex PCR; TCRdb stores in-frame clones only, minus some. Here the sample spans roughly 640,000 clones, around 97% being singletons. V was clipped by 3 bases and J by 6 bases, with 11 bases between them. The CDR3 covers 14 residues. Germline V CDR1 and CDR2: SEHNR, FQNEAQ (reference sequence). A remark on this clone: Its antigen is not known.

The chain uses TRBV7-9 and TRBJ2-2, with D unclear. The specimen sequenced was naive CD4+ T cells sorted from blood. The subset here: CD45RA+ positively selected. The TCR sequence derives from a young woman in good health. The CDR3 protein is CASSLEDWAGELFF. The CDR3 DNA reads TGTGCCAGCAGCTTGGAAGATTGGGCCGGGGAGCTGTTTTTT.